Listed below are T cell receptor beta chains from one sample, sequenced in a study of blood T cells in healthy people across ages. TCRdb re-derived calls from the 5' RACE reads in MiXCR, one entry per CDR3 protein. Of 1,500,000 or so distinct CDR3 sequences listed, 55% to 75% were seen once; the top ten hold over 5.5%. Sequencing was done on a sample of blood. These receptors were obtained from a man aged 18-30 years in good health. The conserved cysteine and the conserved F or W are not part of the CDR3 here. D genes are given only for firm matches.

>TRBD2|TRBV13|TRBJ2-5
ASSLGASGIYQETQY
>TRBD2|TRBV12-5|TRBJ2-3
ASGLERAGLAGVSDTQY
>-|TRBV12-3/TRBV12-4|-
ASSLGRIDNEQY
>TRBD2|TRBV4-3|TRBJ2-3
ASSQDSGGGSDTQY
>-|TRBV4-2|TRBJ2-3
ASSQEIVKTSTDTQY
>TRBD1|TRBV10-3|-
AIRVTGLSGTQY
>-|TRBV6-2/TRBV6-3|TRBJ1-1
ASSGDEDTEAF
>-|TRBV3-1|-
ASSQEYKAYEQY
>-|TRBV6-5|TRBJ2-1
ASSYRLASYLSSYNEQF
>-|TRBV4-3|TRBJ2-7
ASSQVAAWDGQGGDEQY
>-|TRBV20-1|TRBJ1-4
SARDPRGLMRREKLF
>-|TRBV20-1|TRBJ2-1
SARSGLPLMIEQF
>-|TRBV2|TRBJ1-5
ASSEHRARKH
>TRBD2|TRBV3-1|TRBJ2-3
ASSLQQRDWGTQY
>-|TRBV27|TRBJ2-5
ASSPIRVEPQETQY
>TRBD1|TRBV5-1|TRBJ2-5
ASSTGQEWETQY
>-|TRBV15|TRBJ2-1
ATSRDPLTNYNEQF
>TRBD2|TRBV28|TRBJ2-1
ASSFSQAAGGPHEQF
>TRBD2|TRBV30|TRBJ2-2
AWSLRGAGELF
>TRBD1|TRBV7-9|TRBJ1-6
ASSLPPGQANSPLH
>-|TRBV27|TRBJ2-3
ASRGETTDTQY
>TRBD1|TRBV10-3|TRBJ2-5
AIRQGAEQETQY
>TRBD1|TRBV6-4|TRBJ1-1
ASSETGATIYTEAF
>-|TRBV12-3/TRBV12-4|TRBJ2-7
ASSLLQKLDEQY
>-|TRBV6-2/TRBV6-3|TRBJ2-7
ASSSASSYEQY
>-|TRBV20-1|TRBJ2-1
SANGYNEQF
>-|TRBV2|TRBJ1-2
ASSNFLGGRANYGYT
>-|TRBV6-5|TRBJ1-2
ASSYSNGGVRGYGYT
>-|TRBV29-1|TRBJ2-1
SARHDTYNEQF
>-|TRBV13|TRBJ1-6
ASLNSPLH
>TRBD2|TRBV5-5|TRBJ2-2
ASSVRTSGNTGELF
>-|TRBV7-2|TRBJ2-7
ASSLPHYSYEQY
>-|TRBV6-5|TRBJ1-5
ASSKGGVGNQPQH
>TRBD1|TRBV27|TRBJ1-5
ASSTGGVNQPQH
>TRBD2|TRBV20-1|TRBJ2-1
SAQTSSIYNEQF
>TRBD2|TRBV6-5|-
ASSPLAGAVATQY
>TRBD1|TRBV6-1|TRBJ2-1
ASSEASTGYNYNEQF
>-|TRBV7-2|TRBJ2-7
ASSLDLDYEQY
>-|TRBV6-5|TRBJ2-7
ASAAGGVSEQY
>-|TRBV7-2|TRBJ2-3
ASSPRQDISTDTQY
>-|TRBV14|TRBJ1-2
ASSQVSNYGYT
>-|TRBV7-2|TRBJ2-3
ASSLVDVPTHTDTQY
>TRBD1|TRBV2|TRBJ1-1
ASSEGQGVTEAF
>TRBD1|TRBV7-9|TRBJ2-5
ASSYRGLWETQY
>-|TRBV4-2|TRBJ2-1
ASSLTLASDEQF
>TRBD1|TRBV3-1|TRBJ2-7
ASSIYRGSYEQY
>TRBD2|TRBV12-3/TRBV12-4|TRBJ2-1
ASKRDGLSYNEQF
>-|TRBV27|TRBJ2-7
ASSTRGGGYEQY
>-|TRBV5-5|TRBJ1-4
ASSLERSTNEKLF